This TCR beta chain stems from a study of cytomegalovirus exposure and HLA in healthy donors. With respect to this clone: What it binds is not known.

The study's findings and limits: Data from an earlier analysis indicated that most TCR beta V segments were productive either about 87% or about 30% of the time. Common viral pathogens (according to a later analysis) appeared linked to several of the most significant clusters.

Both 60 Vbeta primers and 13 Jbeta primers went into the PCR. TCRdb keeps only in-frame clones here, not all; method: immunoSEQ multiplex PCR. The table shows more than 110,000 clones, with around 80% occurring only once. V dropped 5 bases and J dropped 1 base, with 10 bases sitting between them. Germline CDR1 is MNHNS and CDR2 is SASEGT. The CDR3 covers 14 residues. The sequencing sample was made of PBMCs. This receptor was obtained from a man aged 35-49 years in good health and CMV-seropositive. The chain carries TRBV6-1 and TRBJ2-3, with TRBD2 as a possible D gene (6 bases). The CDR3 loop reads CASSRRVGTDTQYF. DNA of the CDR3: TGTGCCAGCAGTCGGAGGGTTGGCACAGATACGCAGTATTTT.